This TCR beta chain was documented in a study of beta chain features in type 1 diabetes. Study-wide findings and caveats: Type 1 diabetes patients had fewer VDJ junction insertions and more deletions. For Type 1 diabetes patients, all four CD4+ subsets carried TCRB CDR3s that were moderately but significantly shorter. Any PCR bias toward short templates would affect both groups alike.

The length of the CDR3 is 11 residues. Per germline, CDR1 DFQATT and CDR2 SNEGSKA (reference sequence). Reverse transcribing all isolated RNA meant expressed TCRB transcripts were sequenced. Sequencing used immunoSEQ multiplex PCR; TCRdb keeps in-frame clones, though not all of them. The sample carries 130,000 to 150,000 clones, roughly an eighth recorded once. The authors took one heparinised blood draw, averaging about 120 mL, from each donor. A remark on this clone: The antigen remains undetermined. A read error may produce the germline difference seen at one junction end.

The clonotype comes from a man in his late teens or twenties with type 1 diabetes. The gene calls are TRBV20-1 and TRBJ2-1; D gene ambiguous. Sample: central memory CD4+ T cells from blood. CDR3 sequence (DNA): TGCAGTGCTAAGGAGTACAATGGGCAGTTCTTC. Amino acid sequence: CSAKEYNGQFF.